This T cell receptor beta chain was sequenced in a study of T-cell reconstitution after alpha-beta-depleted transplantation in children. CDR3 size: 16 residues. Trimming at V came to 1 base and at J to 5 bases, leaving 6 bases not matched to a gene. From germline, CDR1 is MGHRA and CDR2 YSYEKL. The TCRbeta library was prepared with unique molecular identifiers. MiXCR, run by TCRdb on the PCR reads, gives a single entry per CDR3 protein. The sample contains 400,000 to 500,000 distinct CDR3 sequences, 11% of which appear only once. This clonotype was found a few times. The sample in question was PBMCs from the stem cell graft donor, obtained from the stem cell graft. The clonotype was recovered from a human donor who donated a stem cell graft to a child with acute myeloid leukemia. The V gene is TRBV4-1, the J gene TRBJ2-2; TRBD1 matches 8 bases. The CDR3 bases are TGCGCCAGCAGCCAAGTTGGGACAGGAACAACCGGGGAGCTGTTTTTT. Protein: CASSQVGTGTTGELFF.